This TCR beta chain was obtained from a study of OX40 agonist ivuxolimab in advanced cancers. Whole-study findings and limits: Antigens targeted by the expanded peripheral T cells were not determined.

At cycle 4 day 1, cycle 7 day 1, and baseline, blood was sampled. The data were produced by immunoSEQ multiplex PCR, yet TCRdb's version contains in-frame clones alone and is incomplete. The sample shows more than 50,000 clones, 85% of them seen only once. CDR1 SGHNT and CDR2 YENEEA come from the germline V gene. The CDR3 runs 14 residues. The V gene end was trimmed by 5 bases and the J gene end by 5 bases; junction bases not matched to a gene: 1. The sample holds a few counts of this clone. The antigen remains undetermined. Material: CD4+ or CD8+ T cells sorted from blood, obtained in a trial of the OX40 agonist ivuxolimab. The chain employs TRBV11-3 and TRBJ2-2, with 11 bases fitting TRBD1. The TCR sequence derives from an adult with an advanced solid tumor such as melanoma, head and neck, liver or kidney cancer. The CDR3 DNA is TGTGCCAGCAGCGGGACAGGGGGGACCGGGGAGCTGTTTTTT. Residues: CASSGTGGTGELFF.